The 29 T cell receptor beta chains below all came from one sample that was sequenced in a study of cytomegalovirus exposure and HLA in healthy donors. The primer mix had 60 Vbeta and 13 Jbeta primers. Profiling relied on immunoSEQ multiplex PCR, and the TCRdb table lists in-frame clones only, not all of them. The table shows over 150,000 clones, with about four fifths occurring only once. The sample comprised PBMCs. The receptors come from a boy aged 2 to 10 in good health and CMV-seronegative.

V usage is TRBV5-8 and J usage is TRBJ2-3, with TRBD1 matching over 9 bases. Germline V gene lookup returns CDR1 SGHTS and CDR2 YDEGEE. This CDR3 is 16 amino acids long. With V trimmed by 3 bases and J by 3 bases, 8 bases remained unmatched. In DNA form, the CDR3 reads TGTGCCAGCAGCTCTGGACAGGGGCGGAGGACAGATACGCAGTATTTT. As protein: CASSSGQGRRTDTQYF.

The rearrangement links TRBV5-4 to TRBJ2-5; 8 bases agree with TRBD2. CDR3 length: 15 amino acids. Germline assignment: CDR1 SGHNT and CDR2 YYREEE (reference sequence). The J segment lost 1 base and the V segment lost 4 bases, leaving 6 bases of the junction unmatched. DNA for the CDR3: TGTGCCAGCAGCGGTGACGGGACTAGCCAAGAGACCCAGTACTTC. This sequence encodes CASSGDGTSQETQYF. The whole variable domain, remainder taken from reference TRBV5-4 and TRBJ2-5, is ETGVTQSPTHLIKTRGQQVTLRCSSQSGHNTVSWYQQALGQGPQFIFQYYREEENGRGNFPPRFSGLQFPNYSSELNVNALELDDSALYLCASSGDGTSQETQYFGPGTRLLVL.

CDR3 nucleotides: TGTGCCACCAGGGAGGGGTTCCCTCTTTCACCCCTCCACTTT. Its protein is CATREGFPLSPLHF. V usage is TRBV15 and J usage is TRBJ1-6, with D possibly being TRBD1 (5 bases). This CDR3 contains 14 residues. Germline CDR1 reads LNHNV; CDR2 reads YYDKDF (reference sequence). V lost 6 bases and J lost 9, with 15 bases in between.

The gene calls are TRBV11-2 and TRBJ2-7; 7 bases agree with TRBD1. The CDR3 spans 15 residues. Germline V gene sequence: CDR1 SGHAT, CDR2 FQNNGV. The V and J ends lost 3 bases and 3 bases, in that order; junction bases with no gene match: 8. CDR3: CASSLGKGTDYEQYF. Here the CDR3 DNA reads TGTGCCAGCAGCTTGGGGAAGGGGACAGACTACGAGCAGTACTTC. Full variable domain (outside the CDR3, taken from reference TRBV11-2 and TRBJ2-7): EAGVAQSPRYKIIEKRQSVAFWCNPISGHATLYWYQQILGQGPKLLIQFQNNGVVDDSQLPKDRFSAERLKGVDSTLKIQPAKLEDSAVYLCASSLGKGTDYEQYFGPGTRLTVT.

The chain is built from TRBV5-1 and TRBJ2-7; possibly TRBD1 for D (5 bases). V dropped 2 bases and J dropped 5 bases, with 14 bases sitting between them. From germline, CDR1 is SGHRS and CDR2 YFSETQ. This CDR3 is 14 amino acids long. The CDR3 is CASSLTPGIHEQYF. CDR3 coding DNA: TGCGCCAGCAGCTTAACTCCAGGGATCCACGAGCAGTACTTC.

V is TRBV5-4 and J is TRBJ2-3; 7 nucleotides align to TRBD2. After removal of 0 bases from V and 4 bases from J, the junction contained 5 bases not matched to a gene. Looked up from germline, CDR1 is SGHNT and CDR2 is YYREEE (reference sequence). The CDR3 extends over 15 amino acids. The chain's CDR3 is CASSLAGTNADTQYF. The CDR3 region has the DNA TGTGCCAGCAGCTTGGCGGGGACTAATGCAGATACGCAGTATTTT.

This chain uses TRBV5-1 with TRBJ2-3; 9 nucleotides line up with TRBD2. Trimming cost V 1 base and J 0 bases; bases outside gene matches: 3. This CDR3 spans 16 amino acids. CDR1 SGHRS and CDR2 YFSETQ come from the germline V gene. Here the CDR3 reads CASSLYSGGSTDTQYF. Written as DNA, the CDR3 is TGCGCCAGCAGCTTGTATAGCGGGGGAAGCACAGATACGCAGTATTTT.

On this clone: Mismatch with germline at one junction end may stem from a read error. In DNA form, the CDR3 reads TGTGCCAGCAGGGAAGGGGGGGGCTCCTACAATGAGCAGTTCTTC. Translated, it gives CASREGGGSYNEQFF. The chain carries TRBV2 and TRBJ2-1; tentatively, D is TRBD2 (7 bases). The CDR3 length is 15 residues. The V gene's germline CDR1 is SNHLY and CDR2 FYNNEI.

The chain employs TRBV6-5 and TRBJ1-1, with 7 bases fitting TRBD1. V shed 5 bases and J 2 bases; nucleotides not matched to a gene: 2. This CDR3 has 13 amino acids. CDR1 is MNHEY and CDR2 is SVGAGI in the germline V gene. The CDR3 DNA reads TGTGCCAGCAGTAACAGGGGAAACACTGAAGCTTTCTTT. It encodes CASSNRGNTEAFF.

The chain recombines TRBV15 with TRBJ2-5, with 7 positions matching TRBD2. Germline V gene data show CDR1 as LNHNV and CDR2 as YYDKDF (reference sequence). J lost 3 bases, V lost 3 bases, and 4 bases had no gene match. CDR3 length: 14 residues. The CDR3 sequence is CATSRGEGEETQYF. In DNA form, the CDR3 reads TGTGCCACCAGCAGGGGGGAGGGAGAAGAGACCCAGTACTTC.

J is TRBJ1-1 and V is TRBV19; TRBD1 might be the D (6 bases). Germline CDR1 is LNHDA and CDR2 is SQIVND (reference sequence). This CDR3 has 16 residues. V was pared by 5 bases and J by 2 bases, with 18 bases between. The CDR3 here is CASSAILGQRNTEAFF. The CDR3 DNA reads TGTGCCAGTAGTGCCATCCTTGGACAGCGCAACACTGAAGCTTTCTTT.

The chain joins TRBV5-6 to TRBJ2-7; TRBD1 agrees at 7 bases. Germline trimming cut 4 bases from V and 0 bases from J; bases unmatched to any gene: 7. CDR1 is SGHDT, CDR2 YYEEEE, per germline. This CDR3 contains 15 residues. CDR3 bases: TGTGCCAGCAGCCTAGGGGGCAGCCTCTCCTACGAGCAGTACTTC. This encodes CASSLGGSLSYEQYF.

The gene calls are TRBV4-3 and TRBJ1-6; TRBD1 agrees at 11 bases. Germline assignment: CDR1 LGHNA and CDR2 YSLEER. The CDR3 is 15 amino acids. V dropped 3 bases and J dropped 10; count of bases not matched to a gene: 5. As DNA, the CDR3 is TGCGCCAGCAGCCAGGACAGGGGGCTTGGGTCACCCCTCCACTTT. This translates into CASSQDRGLGSPLHF.

This clone was observed a few times. This chain links TRBV4-3 with TRBJ1-5; TRBD1 might be the D (6 bases). V was trimmed by 4 bases and J by 10 bases, leaving 20 bases between them. CDR1 and CDR2 from the germline V gene are LGHNA and YSLEER. CDR3 length: 15 residues. The chain's CDR3 is CASSLHRDKGGPQHF. The CDR3 DNA reads TGCGCCAGCAGCCTACACCGGGACAAAGGGGGACCCCAGCATTTT.

This sequence joins TRBV4-1 and TRBJ1-2; 12 bases line up with TRBD1. After removal of 4 bases from V and 8 bases from J, the junction contained 8 bases not matched to a gene. The CDR3 runs 15 residues. In germline, CDR1 is MGHRA, CDR2 YSYEKL. The CDR3 sequence is CASSPPGTGGLGYTF. The DNA for the CDR3 is TGCGCCAGCAGCCCCCCCGGGACAGGGGGCCTAGGCTACACCTTC.

This chain connects TRBV4-1 to TRBJ2-3; TRBD1 matches 10 bases. The CDR3 length is 15 residues. J lost 6 bases, V lost 2 bases, and 5 bases had no gene match. The V gene's germline CDR1 is MGHRA and CDR2 YSYEKL. The CDR3 sequence: CASSQYPGQGDTQYF. The CDR3 DNA reads TGCGCCAGCAGCCAATACCCGGGACAGGGGGATACGCAGTATTTT.

The chain has TRBV13 and TRBJ1-5; perhaps TRBD1 as D (5 bases). The CDR3 is 12 amino acids. Trimming took off 5 bases at V and 9 bases at J, with 11 bases between the two ends. Germline lookup yields CDR1 PRHDT and CDR2 FYEKMQ (reference sequence). CDR3 coding DNA: TGTGCCAGCAGCCCGGCCGGGGGGCCCCAGCATTTT. It translates to CASSPAGGPQHF.

V usage is TRBV4-3 and J usage is TRBJ2-7; D remains unclear. Per germline, CDR1 LGHNA and CDR2 YSLEER. V was clipped by 0 bases and J by 3 bases, with 6 bases between them. The CDR3 totals 13 residues. The DNA for the CDR3 is TGCGCCAGCAGCCAAGATATACTCTACGAGCAGTACTTC. This encodes CASSQDILYEQYF.

The chain joins TRBV9 to TRBJ2-5; 8 bases align to TRBD2. With V trimmed by 0 bases and J by 1 base, 8 bases remained unmatched. Germline V lookup: CDR1 SGDLS, CDR2 YYNGEE. The CDR3 loop spans 17 amino acids. CDR3 coding DNA: TGTGCCAGCAGCGTAGGCTCGGGGGGGGGAACCCAAGAGACCCAGTACTTC. Its translation: CASSVGSGGGTQETQYF.

V gene TRBV6-1 combines with J gene TRBJ1-5; 8 bases match TRBD1. The ends lost 2 bases at V and 6 bases at J; junction bases unmatched: 3. Germline-derived CDR1 and CDR2 are MNHNS and SASEGT. This CDR3 spans 14 amino acids. The CDR3: CASSERTGGQPQHF. Here the CDR3 DNA reads TGTGCCAGCAGTGAACGAACAGGGGGTCAGCCCCAGCATTTT.

V is TRBV5-6 and J is TRBJ2-2, with D hard to call. This CDR3 is 14 amino acids long. V was shortened by 4 bases and J by 5 bases, with 12 bases between the two germline ends. Germline CDR1 is SGHDT and CDR2 is YYEEEE. The CDR3 region has the DNA TGTGCCAGCAGCGGCGACCCAGGAACCGGGGAGCTGTTTTTT. Translated: CASSGDPGTGELFF.

This chain joins TRBV19 and TRBJ1-4; 8 nucleotides align to TRBD1. The CDR3 contains 13 residues. The germline V gene has CDR1 LNHDA and CDR2 SQIVND (reference sequence). V shed 9 bases and J 5 bases; nucleotides not matched to a gene: 5. This CDR3 is CASNRGWNEKLFF. The CDR3 DNA reads TGTGCCAGCAACAGGGGGTGGAATGAAAAACTGTTTTTT.

This chain connects TRBV11-2 to TRBJ1-2; unclear D gene. CDR3 length equals 15 residues. The V end was cut by 1 base, the J end by 6 bases, with 15 bases between. Germline CDR1 reads SGHAT; CDR2 reads FQNNGV. DNA of the CDR3: TGTGCCAGCAGCTTAGGGAGGTACATGGGGAATGGCTACACCTTC. This sequence encodes CASSLGRYMGNGYTF.

This chain joins TRBV5-6 and TRBJ1-4; 10 nucleotides align to TRBD1. Germline loops: CDR1 SGHDT, CDR2 YYEEEE. This CDR3 spans 16 amino acids. Trimming removed 4 bases from V and 7 bases from J; junction bases left unmatched: 10. CDR3 loop: CASSLPRDRGIEKLFF. CDR3 nucleotides: TGTGCCAGCAGCCTTCCCCGGGACAGGGGTATTGAAAAACTGTTTTTT.

The sample holds a few counts of this clone. The J gene is TRBJ1-3, the V gene TRBV19; D might be TRBD1 (5 bases). Germline-derived CDR1 and CDR2 are LNHDA and SQIVND (reference sequence). The ends were cut back, 6 bases at V and 4 bases at J, with 10 bases in the middle. CDR3 length: 13 amino acids. CDR3 region: CASSAGSGNTIYF. Written as DNA, the CDR3 is TGTGCCAGTAGCGCAGGGTCCGGAAACACCATATATTTT.

The chain recombines TRBV4-3 with TRBJ2-1; weak D call: TRBD1 (5 bases). V was cut by 0 bases and J by 5 bases, with 17 bases left in between. The CDR3 contains 17 residues. The V gene's germline CDR1 is LGHNA and CDR2 YSLEER. The DNA for the CDR3 is TGCGCCAGCAGCCAAGACAGGGTTGAGTACCCTAACAATGAGCAGTTCTTC. This gives the protein CASSQDRVEYPNNEQFF.

This clone was recorded a few times. The V and J genes are TRBV18 and TRBJ2-7, with D possibly matching TRBD2 (5 bases). The ends were cut back, 2 bases at V and 4 bases at J, with 9 bases in the middle. CDR1 KGHSH and CDR2 LQKENI come from the germline V gene. The CDR3 runs 13 residues. The CDR3 sequence is CASSPFGEYEQYF. CDR3 sequence (DNA): TGTGCCAGCTCACCATTCGGGGAGTACGAGCAGTACTTC.

V gene TRBV5-5 combines with J gene TRBJ1-1; D not resolved. V was trimmed by 1 base and J by 4 bases, leaving 14 bases between them. CDR3 length: 15 amino acids. CDR1 is SGHKS and CDR2 is YYEKEE in the germline V gene (reference sequence). CDR3 residues: CASSLTLGVGTEAFF. The CDR3 nucleotides are TGTGCCAGCAGCTTGACCCTAGGAGTTGGCACTGAAGCTTTCTTT.

The chain links TRBV19 to TRBJ1-2, with unresolved D. Germline CDR1 and CDR2: LNHDA and SQIVND (reference sequence). The length of the CDR3 is 15 residues. Trimming took 2 bases from V and 5 from J, leaving 15 bases between them. The CDR3 DNA reads TGTGCCAGTAGTATATCCTCAGGAGGAGTATATGGCTACACCTTC. Translation gives CASSISSGGVYGYTF.